This TCR beta chain was retrieved from a study of control samples from healthy donors and cancer patients. Repertoires were generated with immunoSEQ multiplex PCR, while TCRdb's copy carries only in-frame clones and drops some. Here the sample spans 150,000 to 200,000 clones, more than 90% being singletons. Germline V lookup: CDR1 SGHAT, CDR2 FQNNGV. The CDR3 spans 14 residues. Trimming removed 0 bases at V and 8 bases at J, with 8 bases between. Sequencing was done on a sample of blood. This TCR was sampled from a man in his thirties or forties in good health. V usage is TRBV11-2 and J usage is TRBJ1-6; D ambiguous. CDR3 protein: CASSLDRDYSPLHF. CDR3 sequence (DNA): TGTGCCAGCAGCTTAGATCGGGATTATTCACCCCTCCACTTT.